What follows is one T cell receptor beta chain and its context. This table comes from immunoSEQ multiplex PCR, and its TCRdb copy is limited to in-frame clones, with some not included. Of 150,000 to 200,000 clones listed, roughly 93% were seen once; the top ten hold 1.4% to 1.5%. Germline loops: CDR1 LNHDA, CDR2 SQIVND (reference sequence). The V and J ends lost 4 bases and 4 bases respectively, with 19 bases between them. This CDR3 region has 16 residues. The sample is drawn from a study of control samples from healthy donors and cancer patients. This sequence joins TRBV19 and TRBJ1-1; perhaps TRBD1 as D (5 bases). Sequenced input: blood. The receptor was derived from a man between 18 and 29 years old in good health. The CDR3 is CASSTAPGRGVTEAFF. CDR3 DNA: TGTGCCAGTAGTACTGCCCCGGGACGTGGGGTCACTGAAGCTTTCTTT.